The source of this T cell receptor (beta chain) is a study of CD8 T cells in ankylosing spondylitis. The CDR3 covers 14 residues. V was cut by 4 bases and J by 8 bases, with 15 bases left in between. The germline V gene encodes CDR1 SNHLY and CDR2 FYNNEI. The TCR beta libraries were generated through quantitative 5'-RACE incorporating molecular barcodes. TCRdb redid the calling of the 5' RACE reads with MiXCR, one entry per CDR3 protein. The sample consists of more than 400,000 distinct CDR3 sequences, approximately 5% of them appearing once. This clonotype was observed many times. As yet, its antigen is unknown. Study-wide points: Significant enrichment of disease-linked clones was reported in matched ankylosing spondylitis synovial fluid. Existing reports had already noted some motif variants in reactive arthritis synovial fluid and blood. Ankylosing spondylitis blood appeared to carry a characteristic TCR beta motif of under ten highly homologous variants.

The clonotype originates from a male donor with ankylosing spondylitis. The V call is TRBV2, the J call TRBJ2-1, with a weak D call TRBD2 (7 bases). The specimen was blood, either unsorted or a sorted T cell fraction (not recorded which). DNA of the CDR3: TGTGCCAGCAGTGTAGGGGGGGAGGAGGATGAGCAGTTCTTC. This translates into CASSVGGEEDEQFF. Looking up the rest from reference TRBV2 and TRBJ2-1 gives the full variable domain: EPEVTQTPSHQVTQMGQEVILRCVPISNHLYFYWYRQILGQKVEFLVSFYNNEISEKSEIFDDQFSVERPDGSNFTLKIRSTKLEDSAMYFCASSVGGEEDEQFFGPGTRLTVL.